Listed here is a single TCR beta chain. The antigen remains unidentified. Germline CDR1 reads DFQATT; CDR2 reads SNEGSKA (reference sequence). The ends were cut back, 6 bases at V and 4 bases at J, with 15 bases in the middle. This CDR3 is 13 amino acids long. The sample is drawn from a study of identical twins. Findings of the study overall: Among monozygotic twins, out-of-frame TCR alpha sharing exceeded what models predicted.

TCRdb processed the 5' RACE reads anew with MiXCR; each CDR3 protein has one entry. The table lists fewer than 550,000 distinct CDR3 sequences, around 15% of them singletons, with roughly 0.44% in the top ten. The same sample was also used in a study of yellow fever vaccine responses in identical twins.

This chain connects TRBV20-1 to TRBJ2-5; the D gene could be TRBD1 or TRBD2 (5 bases each). The sample taken for sequencing was CD4+ T cells sorted from blood. The receptor was isolated from a woman aged 18-29 years in good health. The CDR3 loop reads CSANQGAPETQYF. The DNA of the CDR3 is TGCAGTGCGAACCAGGGAGCTCCAGAGACCCAGTACTTC.